The rows below give T cell receptor beta chains drawn from one sample of a study of blood T cells in healthy people across ages. TCRdb fed the 5' RACE reads into MiXCR, producing one record per CDR3 protein. The sample lists around 2 million distinct CDR3 sequences; about 39% were seen once. The source material was blood. The source of these receptors is a human donor in good health. Both conserved end residues are part of each CDR3. Fields, in order: CDR3 protein, CDR3 DNA, clone size, V gene, D gene, J gene. A D gene is named only where the DNA matches it firmly. The size field is filled for only some rows; it gives once, few, many or a size class.

CDR3aa: CASSSNRGGGTDTQYF
CDR3nt: TGTGCCAGCAGCTCGAACAGGGGAGGAGGCACAGATACGCAGTATTTT
abundance: few
v_gene: TRBV7-9
d_gene: -
j_gene: TRBJ2-3

CDR3aa: CASSWGAQRANVLTF
CDR3nt: TGTGCCAGCAGTTGGGGAGCACAGCGGGCCAACGTCCTGACTTTC
abundance: -
v_gene: TRBV12-3/TRBV12-4
d_gene: -
j_gene: TRBJ2-6

CDR3aa: CASSSAGTGGKLFF
CDR3nt: TGTGCCAGCAGTTCGGCCGGGACAGGGGGAAAACTGTTTTTT
abundance: -
v_gene: TRBV27
d_gene: TRBD1
j_gene: TRBJ1-4

CDR3aa: CASTTAQGSMFF
CDR3nt: TGTGCCAGCACCACCGCCCAGGGAAGCATGTTCTTC
abundance: few
v_gene: TRBV28
d_gene: -
j_gene: TRBJ2-1

CDR3aa: CASSLVLGDSQPQHF
CDR3nt: TGTGCCAGCAGCTTAGTTCTCGGGGACAGCCAGCCCCAGCATTTT
abundance: -
v_gene: TRBV7-8
d_gene: TRBD1
j_gene: TRBJ1-5

CDR3aa: CASSLERRKGGTDTQYF
CDR3nt: TGTGCCAGCAGCTTGGAGAGGAGAAAAGGGGGCACAGATACGCAGTATTTT
abundance: -
v_gene: TRBV7-2
d_gene: -
j_gene: TRBJ2-3

CDR3aa: CASRRGPIETYEQYF
CDR3nt: TGTGCCAGCAGAAGGGGACCGATAGAGACCTACGAGCAGTACTTC
abundance: -
v_gene: TRBV2
d_gene: -
j_gene: TRBJ2-7

CDR3aa: CASSPRVGITDTQYF
CDR3nt: TGTGCCAGCAGCCCCCGAGTTGGTATAACAGATACGCAGTATTTT
abundance: few
v_gene: TRBV7-9
d_gene: -
j_gene: TRBJ2-3

CDR3aa: CASSGPVRTEAFF
CDR3nt: TGTGCCAGCAGCGGTCCCGTTAGGACTGAAGCTTTCTTT
abundance: -
v_gene: TRBV7-6
d_gene: -
j_gene: TRBJ1-1

CDR3aa: CASSLTLTQGDYGYTF
CDR3nt: TGTGCCAGCAGCTTAACCTTAACTCAGGGGGACTATGGCTACACCTTC
abundance: -
v_gene: TRBV7-8
d_gene: TRBD1
j_gene: TRBJ1-2

CDR3aa: CSGGSTGELFF
CDR3nt: TGCAGCGGGGGTTCTACCGGGGAGCTGTTTTTT
abundance: -
v_gene: TRBV29-1
d_gene: -
j_gene: TRBJ2-2

CDR3aa: CASSYMGGWETQYF
CDR3nt: TGTGCCAGCAGTTACATGGGGGGCTGGGAGACCCAGTACTTC
abundance: many
v_gene: TRBV6-2/TRBV6-3
d_gene: -
j_gene: TRBJ2-5

CDR3aa: CASSYLGGQGYGYTF
CDR3nt: TGTGCCAGCAGTTACCTCGGGGGGCAAGGCTATGGCTACACCTTC
abundance: -
v_gene: TRBV6-2/TRBV6-3
d_gene: -
j_gene: TRBJ1-2

CDR3aa: CSARVLVSGAWVAFF
CDR3nt: TGCAGTGCTAGAGTACTTGTATCGGGGGCTTGGGTAGCTTTCTTT
abundance: -
v_gene: TRBV20-1
d_gene: -
j_gene: TRBJ1-1

CDR3aa: CSASGGLLNTEAFF
CDR3nt: TGCAGTGCTAGCGGGGGGCTACTGAACACTGAAGCTTTCTTT
abundance: once
v_gene: TRBV20-1
d_gene: -
j_gene: TRBJ1-1

CDR3aa: CSVVGRAGSQETQYF
CDR3nt: TGCAGCGTTGTGGGGAGAGCGGGATCCCAAGAGACCCAGTACTTC
abundance: few
v_gene: TRBV29-1
d_gene: TRBD2
j_gene: TRBJ2-5

CDR3aa: CSAQRSSNYYEQYF
CDR3nt: TGCAGTGCTCAGAGGTCATCCAATTACTACGAGCAGTACTTC
abundance: many
v_gene: TRBV20-1
d_gene: -
j_gene: TRBJ2-7

CDR3aa: CSVHGGAVYTDTQYF
CDR3nt: TGCAGCGTTCATGGGGGGGCCGTTTACACAGATACGCAGTATTTT
abundance: -
v_gene: TRBV29-1
d_gene: -
j_gene: TRBJ2-3

CDR3aa: CAWSVQGNQPQHF
CDR3nt: TGTGCCTGGAGTGTACAGGGGAATCAGCCCCAGCATTTT
abundance: few
v_gene: TRBV30
d_gene: TRBD1
j_gene: TRBJ1-5

CDR3aa: CASSQGTVLQYGYTF
CDR3nt: TGCGCCAGCAGCCAAGGGACGGTTTTACAATATGGCTACACCTTC
abundance: -
v_gene: TRBV4-3
d_gene: -
j_gene: TRBJ1-2

CDR3aa: CASSASKHGPYEQYF
CDR3nt: TGTGCCAGCAGTGCATCTAAACACGGCCCCTACGAGCAGTACTTC
abundance: -
v_gene: TRBV6-1
d_gene: -
j_gene: TRBJ2-7

CDR3aa: CASSLIGFRDLETQYF
CDR3nt: TGTGCCAGCAGCTTAATTGGTTTTAGGGATCTAGAGACCCAGTACTTC
abundance: -
v_gene: TRBV7-9
d_gene: -
j_gene: TRBJ2-5

CDR3aa: CSARVSGEPYEQYF
CDR3nt: TGCAGTGCTAGAGTAAGCGGGGAGCCCTACGAGCAGTACTTC
abundance: -
v_gene: TRBV20-1
d_gene: TRBD2
j_gene: TRBJ2-7

CDR3aa: CASSLVSLAGGEQFF
CDR3nt: TGTGCCAGCAGCTTAGTATCACTAGCGGGGGGAGAGCAGTTCTTC
abundance: many
v_gene: TRBV7-2
d_gene: TRBD2
j_gene: TRBJ2-1

CDR3aa: CAISERGAAYEQYF
CDR3nt: TGTGCCATCAGTGAAAGGGGCGCCGCCTACGAGCAGTACTTC
abundance: -
v_gene: TRBV10-3
d_gene: -
j_gene: TRBJ2-7

CDR3aa: CSAPDRGSETQYF
CDR3nt: TGCAGTGCCCCGGACAGGGGGTCGGAGACCCAGTACTTC
abundance: many
v_gene: TRBV20-1
d_gene: TRBD1
j_gene: TRBJ2-5

CDR3aa: CSVEKGVGYNEQFF
CDR3nt: TGCAGCGTTGAAAAGGGCGTCGGGTACAATGAGCAGTTCTTC
abundance: -
v_gene: TRBV29-1
d_gene: -
j_gene: TRBJ2-1

CDR3aa: CASSSLGRGDLEAFF
CDR3nt: TGTGCCAGCAGCTCCCTGGGAAGGGGTGATCTTGAAGCTTTCTTT
abundance: -
v_gene: TRBV7-2
d_gene: -
j_gene: TRBJ1-1

CDR3aa: CASSSRTGRGTEAFF
CDR3nt: TGTGCCAGCAGCTCCCGGACAGGGCGGGGCACTGAAGCTTTCTTT
abundance: -
v_gene: TRBV11-2
d_gene: TRBD1
j_gene: TRBJ1-1

CDR3aa: CASSPTYALSRRQYF
CDR3nt: TGTGCCAGCAGCCCCACGTATGCCCTTAGCCGTCGACAGTACTTC
abundance: -
v_gene: TRBV6-2/TRBV6-3
d_gene: -
j_gene: TRBJ2-4

CDR3aa: CASSFRDRGVHTF
CDR3nt: TGTGCCAGCAGTTTTAGGGACAGGGGGGTTCACACCTTC
abundance: -
v_gene: TRBV12-3/TRBV12-4
d_gene: TRBD1
j_gene: TRBJ1-2

CDR3aa: CASSSGTRPDEQYF
CDR3nt: TGTGCCAGCAGTTCCGGGACTAGACCAGACGAGCAGTACTTC
abundance: -
v_gene: TRBV3-1
d_gene: TRBD2
j_gene: TRBJ2-7

CDR3aa: CASSEIGSGLGYEQYF
CDR3nt: TGTGCCAGCTCCGAGATAGGGTCAGGATTAGGCTACGAGCAGTACTTC
abundance: -
v_gene: TRBV27
d_gene: -
j_gene: TRBJ2-7

CDR3aa: CAWQQNRATEAFF
CDR3nt: TGTGCCTGGCAACAAAACAGGGCCACTGAAGCTTTCTTT
abundance: -
v_gene: TRBV30
d_gene: -
j_gene: TRBJ1-1

CDR3aa: CASSMDPRGYEQYF
CDR3nt: TGTGCCAGCAGCATGGACCCCCGCGGCTACGAGCAGTACTTC
abundance: -
v_gene: TRBV7-3
d_gene: -
j_gene: TRBJ2-7

CDR3aa: CASSQVVAPREQYF
CDR3nt: TGCGCCAGCAGCCAAGTAGTGGCCCCTCGTGAGCAGTACTTC
abundance: -
v_gene: TRBV4-3
d_gene: -
j_gene: TRBJ2-7

CDR3aa: CASSRLLAGVNNEQFF
CDR3nt: TGCGCCAGCAGCCGACTCTTAGCGGGGGTGAACAATGAGCAGTTCTTC
abundance: -
v_gene: TRBV4-3
d_gene: TRBD2
j_gene: TRBJ2-1

CDR3aa: CASSFEGGPYEQYF
CDR3nt: TGTGCCAGCAGCTTTGAAGGGGGCCCTTACGAGCAGTACTTC
abundance: -
v_gene: TRBV5-5
d_gene: TRBD1
j_gene: TRBJ2-7

CDR3aa: CASSQAARAEGYTF
CDR3nt: TGCGCCAGCAGCCAAGCTGCCAGGGCGGAGGGCTACACCTTC
abundance: -
v_gene: TRBV4-1
d_gene: -
j_gene: TRBJ1-2

CDR3aa: CASSADFSYGYTF
CDR3nt: TGTGCCAGCTCGGCCGACTTTAGCTATGGCTACACCTTC
abundance: -
v_gene: TRBV4-2
d_gene: -
j_gene: TRBJ1-2

CDR3aa: CASSSQVVGLSYEQYF
CDR3nt: TGTGCCAGCAGCTCCCAGGTTGTAGGGTTATCCTACGAGCAGTACTTC
abundance: few
v_gene: TRBV7-8
d_gene: -
j_gene: TRBJ2-7

CDR3aa: CSVLWGSTEAFF
CDR3nt: TGCAGCGTGTTGTGGGGGTCCACTGAAGCTTTCTTT
abundance: few
v_gene: TRBV29-1
d_gene: -
j_gene: TRBJ1-1

CDR3aa: CSASRQETQYF
CDR3nt: TGCAGTGCTAGCCGACAAGAGACCCAGTACTTC
abundance: few
v_gene: TRBV20-1
d_gene: -
j_gene: TRBJ2-5

CDR3aa: CASSLYGASNEQFF
CDR3nt: TGCGCCAGCAGCTTGTACGGGGCGTCCAATGAGCAGTTCTTC
abundance: -
v_gene: TRBV5-1
d_gene: -
j_gene: TRBJ2-1

CDR3aa: CASSFGADRREQYF
CDR3nt: TGTGCCAGCAGTTTCGGGGCAGACCGACGCGAGCAGTACTTC
abundance: few
v_gene: TRBV27
d_gene: -
j_gene: TRBJ2-7